This T cell receptor (beta chain) was identified in a study of T cells after yellow fever vaccination. Study-wide findings and caveats: It was the secondary response that reached its peak faster, day 5 versus 15, but it was weaker. Most clones from primary vaccination were detected again post-booster (96% CD4, 88% CD8).

This clonotype occurred many times. What it binds is not known. Universal primer sites and UMIs were introduced during 5'RACE template-switching synthesis of TCR cDNA. TCRdb fed the 5' RACE reads into MiXCR, producing one record per CDR3 protein. Of roughly 150,000 distinct CDR3 sequences in the sample, 5.5% to 7.5% were seen once. This clonotype was sampled from a man between 18 and 35 years old who received the YFV17D yellow fever vaccine. Sequencing was performed on CD4+ T cells sorted from PBMCs, taken around 5 days after the first yellow fever vaccination.

CDR3 protein: CASSYNGDLFQYF. In DNA, the CDR3 is TGTGCCAGCAGTTACAATGGGGATCTTTTTCAGTACTTC. The V and J genes are TRBV6-5 and TRBJ2-5; no firm D call. The ends were cut back, 2 bases at V and 11 bases at J, with 15 bases in the middle. The length of the CDR3 is 13 residues. In germline, CDR1 is MNHEY, CDR2 SVGAGI.